The clone carrying this T cell receptor (beta chain) was counted a few times. Its cognate antigen is unknown. The data belong to a study of identifying expanded T cells in peripheral blood. During the collection period, no donor immune events like infections were recorded. The germline gives CDR1 SGHDT, CDR2 YYEEEE. V was cut by 0 bases and J by 1 base, with 5 bases left in between. The CDR3 is made up of 15 amino acids. Some clones are missing from TCRdb's copy, which holds only in-frame ones; the method was immunoSEQ multiplex PCR. The profile shows over 45,000 clones, about 85% of them singletons. General observations from the study: Variance in clone template counts between approximately two-week samples significantly increased with total template count across all healthy donors.

The sequenced material came from blood. This clonotype was sampled from a person between 18 and 75 years old in good health. J is TRBJ2-6 and V is TRBV5-6; the D gene is possibly TRBD2 (5 bases). CDR3 bases: TGTGCCAGCAGCTTGGGGAGGTCTGGGGCCAACGTCCTGACTTTC. Translated: CASSLGRSGANVLTF.